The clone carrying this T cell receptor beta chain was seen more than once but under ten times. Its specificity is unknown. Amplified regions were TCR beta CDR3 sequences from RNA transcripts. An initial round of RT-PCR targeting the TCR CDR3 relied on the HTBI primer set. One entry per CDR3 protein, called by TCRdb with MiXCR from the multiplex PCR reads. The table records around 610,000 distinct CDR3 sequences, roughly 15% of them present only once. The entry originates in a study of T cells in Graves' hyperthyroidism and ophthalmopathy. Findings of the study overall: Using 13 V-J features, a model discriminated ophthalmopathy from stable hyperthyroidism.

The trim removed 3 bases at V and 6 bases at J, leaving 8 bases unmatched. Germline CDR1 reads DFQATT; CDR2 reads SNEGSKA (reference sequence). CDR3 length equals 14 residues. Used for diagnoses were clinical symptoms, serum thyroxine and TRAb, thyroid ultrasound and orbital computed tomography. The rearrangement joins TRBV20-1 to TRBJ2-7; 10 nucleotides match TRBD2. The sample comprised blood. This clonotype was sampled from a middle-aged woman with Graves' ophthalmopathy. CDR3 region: CSASWGAGGPEQYF. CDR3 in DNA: TGCAGTGCTAGTTGGGGAGCGGGAGGGCCCGAGCAGTACTTC.